The 17 T cell receptor beta chains given below trace back to one sample, sequenced in a study of CD8+CD57+ T cells in acquired aplastic anemia. TCR beta VDJ and CDR3 were profiled, and genomic DNA was the template. MiXCR was run by TCRdb on the reads, yielding one entry per CDR3 protein. The sample records 180,000 or so distinct CDR3 sequences, around 48% being singletons. Flow cytometry had shown expanded CD8+CD57+ cells in the patients chosen for sequencing. The specimen was sorted CD4+, CD8+, or CD8+CD57+ T cells (not recorded which) from PBMCs. Receptor source: a human donor with aplastic anemia.

The gene calls are TRBV2 and TRBJ2-7, with 9 bases matching TRBD1. Losses at the gene ends were 9 bases for V and 7 bases for J; bases not matched to a gene: 10. The CDR3 is made up of 13 amino acids. From germline, CDR1 is SNHLY and CDR2 FYNNEI. The CDR3 DNA reads TGTGCCAGTGAGGGACAGGGTTTGAGGGAGCAGTACTTC. Residues: CASEGQGLREQYF.

This clonotype was counted many times. The genes are TRBV20-1 and TRBJ1-1; D is undetermined. The germline V and J ends were trimmed by 7 bases and 2 bases, with 17 bases remaining between them. CDR1 is DFQATT and CDR2 is SNEGSKA in the germline V gene (reference sequence). The CDR3 has 14 residues. The CDR3 loop is CSVTSSGINTEAFF. CDR3 in DNA: TGCAGTGTTACCTCATCGGGGATTAACACTGAAGCTTTCTTT.

CDR3 DNA sequence: TGTGCCAGCAGCTTGAGGGAGGGCGGGAATACGCAGTATTTT. It yields the protein CASSLREGGNTQYF. V usage is TRBV7-2 and J usage is TRBJ2-3; 7 bases align to TRBD2. The CDR3 is 14 amino acids. The germline CDR1 and CDR2 sequences are SGHTA and FQGNSA. Losses at the gene ends were 3 bases for V and 7 bases for J; bases not matched to a gene: 7.

By share, this clonotype ranks as medium-sized. This chain links TRBV10-3 with TRBJ2-7; 13 bases are a match to TRBD2. Germline CDR1 and CDR2: ENHRY and SYGVKD. J gave up 7 bases and V 6 bases, and 6 bases lay outside the gene matches. This CDR3 has 14 residues. The CDR3 loop is CAISGTSGTLEQYF. The CDR3 nucleotides read TGTGCCATCAGCGGGACTAGCGGGACGCTGGAGCAGTACTTC.

This clonotype was counted between two and nine times. J is TRBJ2-3 and V is TRBV25-1; the D gene is possibly TRBD2 (5 bases). Trimming removed 5 bases from V and 5 bases from J, with 14 bases in between. Germline V gene sequence: CDR1 MGHDK, CDR2 SYGVNS. This CDR3 is 14 amino acids long. CDR3 sequence reads: CASSQGEGKDTQYF. CDR3 sequence (DNA): TGTGCCAGCAGTCAAGGTGAGGGTAAAGATACGCAGTATTTT.

The CDR3 loop is CASSLGFYSEQYF. The CDR3 nucleotides read TGTGCCAGCAGCTTAGGGTTTTATTCCGAGCAGTACTTC. This rearrangement joins TRBV7-2 to TRBJ2-7, with unresolved D. Germline assignment: CDR1 SGHTA and CDR2 FQGNSA. Trimming left V 1 base short and J 6 bases short, with 10 bases between. The CDR3 spans 13 residues.

This clonotype was observed a few times. This chain joins TRBV10-2 and TRBJ2-7; D not certain. Germline loops: CDR1 WSHSY, CDR2 SAAADI. V dropped 0 bases and J dropped 5 bases, with 17 bases sitting between them. CDR3 length: 16 residues. This CDR3 reads CASSESISATSNEQYF. Written as DNA, the CDR3 is TGCGCCAGCAGTGAGTCGATATCAGCGACCTCAAACGAGCAGTACTTC.

This clonotype has a handful of counts. CDR3 protein: CATSAGYEQYF. CDR3 nucleotide sequence: TGTGCCACCAGTGCTGGCTACGAGCAGTACTTC. The genes are TRBV24-1 and TRBJ2-7; no clear D. The CDR3 has 11 residues. The V gene's germline CDR1 is KGHDR and CDR2 SFDVKD. V lost 5 bases and J 3 bases, leaving 4 bases between the germline ends.

This clonotype was seen ten or more times. The chain links TRBV20-1 to TRBJ1-2; D gene ambiguous. This CDR3 is 14 amino acids long. Trimming pared 6 bases from V and 4 bases from J, leaving 18 bases between. Germline V gene sequence: CDR1 DFQATT, CDR2 SNEGSKA (reference sequence). CDR3 nucleotide sequence: TGCAGTGCCCCAACGTCGGGAGGAGGCTATGGCTACACCTTC. Amino acid sequence: CSAPTSGGGYGYTF.

In regard to this clonotype: A read error is possible here, since a much larger clone lies one base away. V gene TRBV7-2 combines with J gene TRBJ1-5; TRBD1 matches at 10 bases. This CDR3 region has 14 residues. Per germline, CDR1 SGHTA and CDR2 FQGNSA. J lost 6 bases, V lost 3 bases, and 2 bases had no gene match. CDR3 bases: TGTGCCAGCAGCTTTGGACAGGGGGTTCAGCCCCAGCATTTT. Translation gives CASSFGQGVQPQHF.

The CDR3 reads CASSEETIYEQYF. CDR3 coding DNA: TGCGCCAGCAGTGAAGAGACTATCTACGAGCAGTACTTC. The genes are TRBV10-1 and TRBJ2-7; possible D gene TRBD2, 5 bases. The CDR3 has 13 residues. V was shortened by 3 bases and J by 3 bases, with 9 bases between the two germline ends. The germline V gene encodes CDR1 WNHNN and CDR2 SYGVQD (reference sequence).

In DNA form, the CDR3 reads TGTGCCAGCAGTGAAACGGAGAACTATGGCTACACCTTC. This encodes CASSETENYGYTF. The V call is TRBV25-1, the J call TRBJ1-2; no firm D call. V lost 2 bases to trimming and J lost 2 bases, with 6 bases between them. Germline values: CDR1 MGHDK, CDR2 SYGVNS. The CDR3 is 13 amino acids.

This clonotype turned up a few times. The genes are TRBV7-6 and TRBJ2-7; D unclear. CDR1 and CDR2 (germline): SGHVS, FNYEAQ. With 4 bases removed from V and 2 bases from J, the gap between germline ends came to 6 bases. The CDR3 runs 12 residues. In nucleotides, the CDR3 is TGTGCCAGCAGCTCCGGAGCCTACGAGCAGTACTTC. It codes for CASSSGAYEQYF.

This clonotype was observed at least ten times. The rearrangement links TRBV5-8 to TRBJ2-5; 12 nucleotides agree with TRBD2. V gave up 2 bases and J gave up 5 bases; unmatched junction bases: 7. This CDR3 is 16 amino acids long. The germline gives CDR1 SGHTS, CDR2 YDEGEE. In DNA, the CDR3 is TGTGCCAGCAGCTTTGGACTAGCGGGAAATGGGGAGACCCAGTACTTC. The encoded protein is CASSFGLAGNGETQYF.

The chain employs TRBV24-1 and TRBJ2-3; D could derive from TRBD1 or TRBD2 (6 bases each). Germline V lookup: CDR1 KGHDR, CDR2 SFDVKD. V dropped 7 bases and J dropped 0 bases, with 10 bases sitting between them. The CDR3 is made up of 14 amino acids. CDR3 sequence reads: CATRSGASTDTQYF. DNA for the CDR3: TGTGCCACCAGGTCGGGGGCTAGCACAGATACGCAGTATTTT.

DNA for the CDR3: TGCAGTGCTGCCGGCCACCTTAGCGGGGGGGCCAACGAGCAGTACTTC. Protein: CSAAGHLSGGANEQYF. The chain couples TRBV20-1 to TRBJ2-7, with 11 bases aligning to TRBD2. CDR1 is DFQATT and CDR2 is SNEGSKA in the germline V gene (reference sequence). The CDR3 is 16 amino acids. V was clipped by 5 bases and J by 5 bases; unmatched bases: 14.

This clonotype was seen at least ten times. The V gene is TRBV5-1, the J gene TRBJ1-4, with 9 bases fitting TRBD1. In germline, CDR1 is SGHRS, CDR2 YFSETQ. V dropped 4 bases and J dropped 5; count of bases not matched to a gene: 6. This CDR3 spans 15 amino acids. The CDR3 DNA reads TGCGCCAGCAGCGGTACCGGGACAGGGAATGAAAAACTGTTTTTT. Amino acids: CASSGTGTGNEKLFF.